This T cell receptor (beta chain) was found in a study of blood T cell repertoires in COVID-19. Study details: PBMCs, B-cell-depleted T cells, or T cells were the source of the cDNA or gDNA that made up the material.

Generated by immunoSEQ multiplex PCR, the TCRdb table keeps only in-frame clones and is missing some. The data hold about 90,000 clones, with approximately 80% observed a single time. The V gene lost 4 bases and the J gene lost 5 bases, with 14 bases spanning the gap. The CDR3 is 14 residues long. The germline gives CDR1 MNHEY, CDR2 SVGEGT. This clone was observed a single time. The origin of this receptor is a woman older than 75 with active or convalescent COVID-19. This chain joins TRBV6-2 or TRBV6-3 and TRBJ1-1; D call uncertain. The sequenced sample consisted of peripheral blood. The CDR3 coding sequence is TGTGCCAGCAGTTCCCTTGTTCGGTATACTGAAGCTTTCTTT. Its translation: CASSSLVRYTEAFF.